This T cell receptor beta chain appears in the sequencing data of a study of vaccination and CD4 T cells after COVID-19. Study information: Overlapping spike pools from SARS-CoV-2 and HCoV-NL63, HCoV-OC43 and HCoV-229E served as culture stimuli. General observations from the study: Reactive clone data from convalescent patients indicated a median of approximately 86% appearing only post-vaccination.

The CDR3 consists of 13 residues. The germline V gene has CDR1 GTSNPN and CDR2 SVGIG (reference sequence). V gave up 3 bases and J gave up 2 bases; unmatched junction bases: 1. Note on this clonotype: Its matching antigen is unknown.

Sequencing of cultured CD4+ T cell DNA used the Oncomine TCR Beta short-read assay. TCRdb processed the PCR reads anew with MiXCR; each CDR3 protein has one entry. The profile shows fewer than 12,000 distinct CDR3 sequences, approximately 48% of them singletons. Indicated treatment: approximately 10-day PBMC culture with coronavirus spike peptide pools or control peptides (ViraFEST assay). The sequenced sample was CD4+ T cells from blood, cultured in vitro. The sequence came from a human donor who had recovered from COVID-19. The rearrangement uses TRBV30 and TRBJ2-7, with TRBD2 identical over 10 bases. The CDR3 region is CAWRLAGAYEQYF. The CDR3 DNA sequence: TGTGCCTGGAGGCTAGCGGGGGCCTACGAGCAGTACTTC.